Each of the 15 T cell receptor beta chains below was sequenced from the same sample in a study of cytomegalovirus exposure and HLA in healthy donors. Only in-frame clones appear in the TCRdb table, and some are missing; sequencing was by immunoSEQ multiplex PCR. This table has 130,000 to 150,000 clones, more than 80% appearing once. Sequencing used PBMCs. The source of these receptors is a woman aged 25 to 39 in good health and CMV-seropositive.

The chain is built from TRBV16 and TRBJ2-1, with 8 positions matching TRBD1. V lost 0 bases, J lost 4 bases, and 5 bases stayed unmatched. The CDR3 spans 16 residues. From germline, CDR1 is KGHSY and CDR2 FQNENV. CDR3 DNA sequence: TGTGCCAGCAGCCAATCCGTTGACAGGGGATACAATGAGCAGTTCTTC. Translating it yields CASSQSVDRGYNEQFF.

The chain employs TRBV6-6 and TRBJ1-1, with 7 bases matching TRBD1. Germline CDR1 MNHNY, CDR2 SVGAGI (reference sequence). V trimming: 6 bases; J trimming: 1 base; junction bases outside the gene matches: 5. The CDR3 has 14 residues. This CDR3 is CASRGQAPNTEAFF. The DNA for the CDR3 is TGTGCCAGCAGAGGACAGGCGCCGAACACTGAAGCTTTCTTT.

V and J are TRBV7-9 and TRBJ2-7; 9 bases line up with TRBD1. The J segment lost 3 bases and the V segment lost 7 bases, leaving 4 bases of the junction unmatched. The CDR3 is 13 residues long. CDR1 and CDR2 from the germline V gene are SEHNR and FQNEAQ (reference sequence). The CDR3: CASNRQGGYEQYF. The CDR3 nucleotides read TGTGCCAGCAACCGACAGGGGGGCTACGAGCAGTACTTC.

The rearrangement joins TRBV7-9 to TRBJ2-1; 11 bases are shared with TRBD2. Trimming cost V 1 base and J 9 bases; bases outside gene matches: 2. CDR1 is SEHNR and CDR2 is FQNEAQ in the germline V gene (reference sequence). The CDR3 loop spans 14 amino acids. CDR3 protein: CASSLVAGGGEQFF. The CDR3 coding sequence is TGTGCCAGCAGCTTAGTAGCGGGAGGGGGTGAGCAGTTCTTC.

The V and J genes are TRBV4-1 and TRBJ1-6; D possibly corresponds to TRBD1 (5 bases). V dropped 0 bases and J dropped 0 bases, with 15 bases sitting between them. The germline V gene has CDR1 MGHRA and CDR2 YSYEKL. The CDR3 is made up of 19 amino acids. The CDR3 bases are TGCGCCAGCAGCCAAGACCCGGGACTTTCGAGCTCCTATAATTCACCCCTCCACTTT. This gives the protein CASSQDPGLSSSYNSPLHF.

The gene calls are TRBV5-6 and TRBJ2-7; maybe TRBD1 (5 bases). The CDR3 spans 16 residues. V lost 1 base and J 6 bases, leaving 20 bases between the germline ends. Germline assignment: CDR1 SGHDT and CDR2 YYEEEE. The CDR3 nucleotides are TGTGCCAGCAGCTTGCCAGGAAGGGGTCAGGTTCTCGAGCAGTACTTC. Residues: CASSLPGRGQVLEQYF.

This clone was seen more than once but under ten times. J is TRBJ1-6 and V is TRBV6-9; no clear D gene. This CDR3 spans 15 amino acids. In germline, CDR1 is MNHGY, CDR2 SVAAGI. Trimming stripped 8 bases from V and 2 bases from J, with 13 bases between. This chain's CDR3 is CASLSGFPYNSPLHF. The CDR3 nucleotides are TGTGCCAGCCTCTCGGGTTTCCCCTATAATTCACCCCTCCACTTT.

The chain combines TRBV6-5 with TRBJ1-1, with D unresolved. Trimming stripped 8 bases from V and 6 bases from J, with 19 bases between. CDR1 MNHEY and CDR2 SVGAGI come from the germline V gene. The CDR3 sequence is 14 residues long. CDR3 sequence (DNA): TGTGCCAGCGGCCTATCGGGGAGGGTGGCTGAAGCTTTCTTT. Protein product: CASGLSGRVAEAFF.

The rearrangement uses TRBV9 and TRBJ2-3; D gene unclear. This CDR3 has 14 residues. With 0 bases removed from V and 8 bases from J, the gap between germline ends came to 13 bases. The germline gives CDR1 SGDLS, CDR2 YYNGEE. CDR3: CASSVGRGLGTQYF. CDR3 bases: TGTGCCAGCAGCGTAGGAAGAGGCTTGGGTACGCAGTATTTT.

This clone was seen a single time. DNA of the CDR3: TGTGCCAGTAGAGCGGGAGGGCCTAGCACAGATACGCAGTATTTT. It is translated as CASRAGGPSTDTQYF. The V and J genes are TRBV19 and TRBJ2-3; 10 bases are a match to TRBD2. The trim removed 6 bases at V and 0 bases at J, leaving 3 bases unmatched. The CDR3 consists of 15 residues. Germline CDR1 reads LNHDA; CDR2 reads SQIVND (reference sequence).

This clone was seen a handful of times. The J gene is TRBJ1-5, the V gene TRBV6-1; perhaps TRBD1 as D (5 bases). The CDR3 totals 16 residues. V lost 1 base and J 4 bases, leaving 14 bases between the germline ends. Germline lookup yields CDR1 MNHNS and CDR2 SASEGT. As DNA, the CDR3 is TGTGCCAGCAGTGAAGATGGAGGGAGGGGAAATCAGCCCCAGCATTTT. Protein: CASSEDGGRGNQPQHF.

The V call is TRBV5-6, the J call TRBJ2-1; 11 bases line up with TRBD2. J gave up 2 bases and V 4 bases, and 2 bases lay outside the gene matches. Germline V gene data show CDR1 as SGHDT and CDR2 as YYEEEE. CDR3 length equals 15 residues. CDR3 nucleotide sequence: TGTGCCAGCAGCCGGGGACTAGCGGCCTACAATGAGCAGTTCTTC. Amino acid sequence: CASSRGLAAYNEQFF.

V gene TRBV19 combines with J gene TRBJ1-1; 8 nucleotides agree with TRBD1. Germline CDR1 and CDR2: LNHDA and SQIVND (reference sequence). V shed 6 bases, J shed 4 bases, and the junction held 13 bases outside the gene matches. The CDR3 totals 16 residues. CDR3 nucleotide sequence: TGTGCCAGTAGCCCAAACAACGGACAGGGTGGCACTGAAGCTTTCTTT. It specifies CASSPNNGQGGTEAFF.

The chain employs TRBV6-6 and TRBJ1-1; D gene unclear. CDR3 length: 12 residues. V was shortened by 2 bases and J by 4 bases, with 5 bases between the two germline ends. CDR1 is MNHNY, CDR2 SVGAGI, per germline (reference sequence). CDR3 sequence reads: CASSYGSTEAFF. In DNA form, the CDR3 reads TGTGCCAGCAGTTACGGTAGCACTGAAGCTTTCTTT.

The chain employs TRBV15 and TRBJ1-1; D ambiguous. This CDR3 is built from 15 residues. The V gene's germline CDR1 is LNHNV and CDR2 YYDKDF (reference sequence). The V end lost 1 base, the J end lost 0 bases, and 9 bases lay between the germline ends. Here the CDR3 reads CATSRGASLNTEAFF. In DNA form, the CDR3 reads TGTGCCACCAGCAGAGGGGCCAGTTTGAACACTGAAGCTTTCTTT. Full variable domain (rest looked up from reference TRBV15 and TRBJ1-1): DAMVIQNPRYQVTQFGKPVTLSCSQTLNHNVMYWYQQKSSQAPKLLFHYYDKDFNNEADTPDNFQSRRPNTSFCFLDIRSPGLGDTAMYLCATSRGASLNTEAFFGQGTRLTVV.